Listed below are T cell receptor beta chains from one sample, sequenced in a study of blood T cells in healthy people across ages. MiXCR, applied by TCRdb to the 5' RACE reads, yields one record per CDR3 protein. There are over 1,500,000 distinct CDR3 sequences in the sample; approximately 40% occur only once, and roughly 23% lies in the top ten. Sequencing was done on a sample of blood. These receptors came from a human donor in good health. Both conserved end residues are part of each CDR3. The order of the fields is V gene, D gene, clone size, J gene, CDR3 protein. The D gene is left open where the match is weak. Some rows mark clone size as missing; the rest say once, few, many or name a class of expanded clone.

v_gene: TRBV5-1
d_gene: -
abundance: few
j_gene: TRBJ2-5
CDR3aa: CASSLTSPETQYF

v_gene: TRBV9
d_gene: TRBD1
abundance: few
j_gene: TRBJ2-3
CDR3aa: CASSVVDRGTDTQYF

v_gene: TRBV20-1
d_gene: -
abundance: few
j_gene: TRBJ1-2
CDR3aa: CSAQGLPEGYTF

v_gene: TRBV28
d_gene: TRBD2
abundance: -
j_gene: TRBJ2-5
CDR3aa: CASSSSKRGRTQETQYF

v_gene: TRBV7-9
d_gene: -
abundance: -
j_gene: -
CDR3aa: CASSPPGGLGYYEQYF

v_gene: TRBV7-3
d_gene: -
abundance: few
j_gene: TRBJ2-1
CDR3aa: CASSPRQGGLGEQFF

v_gene: TRBV5-1
d_gene: TRBD1
abundance: few
j_gene: TRBJ1-2
CDR3aa: CASSLTGGNDYGYTF

v_gene: TRBV6-5
d_gene: TRBD1
abundance: few
j_gene: TRBJ2-1
CDR3aa: CASSYSTGLDEQFF

v_gene: TRBV29-1
d_gene: TRBD2
abundance: -
j_gene: TRBJ2-1
CDR3aa: CSAGLAAYNEQFF

v_gene: TRBV5-1
d_gene: -
abundance: -
j_gene: TRBJ2-1
CDR3aa: CASTLRPQPDDNEQFF

v_gene: TRBV4-2
d_gene: TRBD1
abundance: once
j_gene: TRBJ1-4
CDR3aa: CASSLRQGENEKLFF

v_gene: TRBV7-2
d_gene: -
abundance: many
j_gene: TRBJ1-2
CDR3aa: CASSLAGVRGYTF

v_gene: TRBV28
d_gene: TRBD1
abundance: many
j_gene: TRBJ2-1
CDR3aa: CASSTGTGSYNEQFF

v_gene: TRBV10-3
d_gene: TRBD2
abundance: -
j_gene: TRBJ2-3
CDR3aa: CAIRSGGTDTQYF

v_gene: TRBV12-3/TRBV12-4
d_gene: -
abundance: -
j_gene: TRBJ1-5
CDR3aa: CASTRGRTQPQHF

v_gene: TRBV12-3/TRBV12-4
d_gene: TRBD1
abundance: few
j_gene: TRBJ2-1
CDR3aa: CASRTPPGRGIANEQFF